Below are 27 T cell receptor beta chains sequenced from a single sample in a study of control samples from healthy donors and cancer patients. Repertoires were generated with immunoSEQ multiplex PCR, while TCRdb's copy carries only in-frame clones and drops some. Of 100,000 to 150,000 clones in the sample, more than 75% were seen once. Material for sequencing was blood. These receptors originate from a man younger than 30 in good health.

CDR3 in DNA: TGTGCCAGCAGTTACTTAAGGGGGACCTATGGCTACACCTTC. Translation: CASSYLRGTYGYTF. The chain joins TRBV6-5 to TRBJ1-2; a weak D match, TRBD1 (6 bases). The germline CDR1 and CDR2 sequences are MNHEY and SVGAGI. V was clipped by 1 base and J by 4 bases, with 10 bases between them. This CDR3 is 14 amino acids long.

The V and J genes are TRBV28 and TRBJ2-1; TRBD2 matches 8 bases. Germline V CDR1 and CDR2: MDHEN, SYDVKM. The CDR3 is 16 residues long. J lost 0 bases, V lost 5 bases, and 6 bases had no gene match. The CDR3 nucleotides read TGTGCCAGCAGTCCGACGAGCGGGAGCTCCTACAATGAGCAGTTCTTC. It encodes CASSPTSGSSYNEQFF.

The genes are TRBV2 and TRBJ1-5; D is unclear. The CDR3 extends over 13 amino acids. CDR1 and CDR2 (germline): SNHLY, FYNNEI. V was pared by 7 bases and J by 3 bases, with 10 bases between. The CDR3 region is CASNFRVNQPQHF. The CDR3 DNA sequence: TGTGCCAGCAATTTCAGAGTCAATCAGCCCCAGCATTTT. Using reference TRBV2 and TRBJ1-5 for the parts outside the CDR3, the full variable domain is EPEVTQTPSHQVTQMGQEVILRCVPISNHLYFYWYRQILGQKVEFLVSFYNNEISEKSEIFDDQFSVERPDGSNFTLKIRSTKLEDSAMYFCASNFRVNQPQHFGDGTRLSIL.

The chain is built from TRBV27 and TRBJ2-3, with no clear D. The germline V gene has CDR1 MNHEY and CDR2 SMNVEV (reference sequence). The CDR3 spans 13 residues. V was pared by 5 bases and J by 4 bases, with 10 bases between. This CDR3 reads CASSNLRADTQYF. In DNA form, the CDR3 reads TGTGCCAGCAGTAACCTGAGAGCAGATACGCAGTATTTT.

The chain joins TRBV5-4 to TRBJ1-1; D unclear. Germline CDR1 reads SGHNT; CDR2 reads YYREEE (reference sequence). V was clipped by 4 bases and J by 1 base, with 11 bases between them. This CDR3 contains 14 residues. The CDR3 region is CASSRPQSNTEAFF. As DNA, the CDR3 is TGTGCCAGCAGCCGACCCCAATCGAACACTGAAGCTTTCTTT.

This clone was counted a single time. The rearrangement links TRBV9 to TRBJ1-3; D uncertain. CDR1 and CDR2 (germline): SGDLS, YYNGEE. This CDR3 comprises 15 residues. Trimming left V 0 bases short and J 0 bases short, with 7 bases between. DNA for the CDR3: TGTGCCAGCAGCGTAGTACCGACCTCTGGAAACACCATATATTTT. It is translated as CASSVVPTSGNTIYF.

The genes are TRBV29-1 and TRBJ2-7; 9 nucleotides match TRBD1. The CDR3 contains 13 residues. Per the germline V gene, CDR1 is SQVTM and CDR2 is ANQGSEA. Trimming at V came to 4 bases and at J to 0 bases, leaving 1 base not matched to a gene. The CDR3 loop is CSVGTGASYEQYF. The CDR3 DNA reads TGCAGCGTTGGGACAGGGGCCTCCTACGAGCAGTACTTC.

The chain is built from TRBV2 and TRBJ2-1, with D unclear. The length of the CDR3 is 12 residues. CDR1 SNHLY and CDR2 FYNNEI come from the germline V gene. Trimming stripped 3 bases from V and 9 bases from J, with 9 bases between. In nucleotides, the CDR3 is TGTGCCAGCAGTGATGGGGATGGTGAGCAGTTCTTC. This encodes CASSDGDGEQFF.

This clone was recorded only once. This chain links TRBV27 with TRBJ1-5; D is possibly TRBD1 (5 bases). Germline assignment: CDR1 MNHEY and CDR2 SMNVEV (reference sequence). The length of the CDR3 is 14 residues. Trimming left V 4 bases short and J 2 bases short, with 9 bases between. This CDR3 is CASSSGFGNQPQHF. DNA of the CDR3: TGTGCCAGCAGTTCAGGGTTTGGCAATCAGCCCCAGCATTTT.

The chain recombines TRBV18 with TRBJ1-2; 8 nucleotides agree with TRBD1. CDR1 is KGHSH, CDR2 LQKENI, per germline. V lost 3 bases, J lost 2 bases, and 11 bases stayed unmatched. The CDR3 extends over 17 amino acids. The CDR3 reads CASSPLGRGLNNYGYTF. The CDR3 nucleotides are TGTGCCAGCTCACCTCTGGGCAGGGGGCTAAACAACTATGGCTACACCTTC.

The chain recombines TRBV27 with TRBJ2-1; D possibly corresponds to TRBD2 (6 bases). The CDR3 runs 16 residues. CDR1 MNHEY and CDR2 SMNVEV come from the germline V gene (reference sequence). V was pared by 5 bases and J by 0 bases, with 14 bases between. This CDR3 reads CASSIGGSSSYNEQFF. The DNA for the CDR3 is TGTGCCAGCAGTATTGGGGGGTCGAGCTCCTACAATGAGCAGTTCTTC.

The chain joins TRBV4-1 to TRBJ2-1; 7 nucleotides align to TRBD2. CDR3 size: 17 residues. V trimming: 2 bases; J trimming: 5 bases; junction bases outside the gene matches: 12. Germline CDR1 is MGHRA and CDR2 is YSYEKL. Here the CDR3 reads CASSQRSPGGTNNEQFF. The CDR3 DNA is TGCGCCAGCAGCCAACGAAGCCCGGGAGGTACAAACAATGAGCAGTTCTTC.

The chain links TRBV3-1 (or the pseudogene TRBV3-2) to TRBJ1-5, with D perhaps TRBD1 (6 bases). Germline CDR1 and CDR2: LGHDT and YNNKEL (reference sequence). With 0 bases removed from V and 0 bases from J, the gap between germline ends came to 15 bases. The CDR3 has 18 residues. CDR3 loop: CASSQDGYRVHSNQPQHF. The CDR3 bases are TGTGCCAGCAGCCAAGATGGCTACAGGGTTCATAGCAATCAGCCCCAGCATTTT.

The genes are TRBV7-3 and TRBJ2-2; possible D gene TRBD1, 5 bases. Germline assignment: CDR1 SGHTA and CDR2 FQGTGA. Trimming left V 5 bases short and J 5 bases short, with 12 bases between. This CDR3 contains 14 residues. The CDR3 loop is CASSTDRITGELFF. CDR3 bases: TGTGCCAGCAGCACCGACAGAATTACCGGGGAGCTGTTTTTT.

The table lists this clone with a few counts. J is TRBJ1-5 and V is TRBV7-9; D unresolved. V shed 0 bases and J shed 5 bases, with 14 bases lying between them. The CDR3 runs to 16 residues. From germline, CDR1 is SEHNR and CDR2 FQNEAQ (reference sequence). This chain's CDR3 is CASSLAAGAGHQPQHF. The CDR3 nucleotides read TGTGCCAGCAGCTTAGCGGCGGGCGCGGGCCATCAGCCCCAGCATTTT. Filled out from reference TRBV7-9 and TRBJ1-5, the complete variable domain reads DTGVSQNPRHKITKRGQNVTFRCDPISEHNRLYWYRQTLGQGPEFLTYFQNEAQLEKSRLLSDRFSAERPKGSFSTLEIQRTEQGDSAMYLCASSLAAGAGHQPQHFGDGTRLSIL.

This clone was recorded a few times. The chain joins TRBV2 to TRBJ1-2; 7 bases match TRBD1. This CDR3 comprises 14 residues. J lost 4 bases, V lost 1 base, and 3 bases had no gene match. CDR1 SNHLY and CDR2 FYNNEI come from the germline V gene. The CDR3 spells CASSEVRDSYGYTF. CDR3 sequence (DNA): TGTGCCAGCAGTGAAGTCCGGGACAGCTATGGCTACACCTTC.

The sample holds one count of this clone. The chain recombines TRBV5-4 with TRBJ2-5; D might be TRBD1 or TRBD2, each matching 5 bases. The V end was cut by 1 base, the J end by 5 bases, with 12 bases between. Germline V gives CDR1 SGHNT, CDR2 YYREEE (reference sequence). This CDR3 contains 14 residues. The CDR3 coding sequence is TGTGCCAGCAGCTTGTCAAGGGGCGGGGAGACCCAGTACTTC. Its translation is CASSLSRGGETQYF. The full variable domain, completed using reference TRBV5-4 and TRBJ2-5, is ETGVTQSPTHLIKTRGQQVTLRCSSQSGHNTVSWYQQALGQGPQFIFQYYREEENGRGNFPPRFSGLQFPNYSSELNVNALELDDSALYLCASSLSRGGETQYFGPGTRLLVL.

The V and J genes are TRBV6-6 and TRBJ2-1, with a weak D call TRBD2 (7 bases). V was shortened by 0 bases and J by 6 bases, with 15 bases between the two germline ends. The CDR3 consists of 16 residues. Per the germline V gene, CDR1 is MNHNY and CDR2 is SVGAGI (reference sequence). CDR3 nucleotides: TGTGCCAGCAGTTACTCGGCTCAGGGAGGGGGCAATGAGCAGTTCTTC. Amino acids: CASSYSAQGGGNEQFF.

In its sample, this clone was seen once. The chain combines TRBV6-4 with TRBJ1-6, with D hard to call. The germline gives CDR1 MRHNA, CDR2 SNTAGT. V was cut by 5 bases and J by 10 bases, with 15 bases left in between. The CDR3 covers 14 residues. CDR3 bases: TGTGCCAGCAGTCAGGACGGGGTTCGCTCACCCCTCCACTTT. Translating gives CASSQDGVRSPLHF.

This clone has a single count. CDR3 in amino acids: CASSRPGASNTEAFF. The CDR3 coding sequence is TGTGCCAGCAGTAGGCCGGGGGCCTCGAACACTGAAGCTTTCTTT. The chain couples TRBV28 to TRBJ1-1, with TRBD1 as a possible D gene (6 bases). The CDR3 is made up of 15 amino acids. CDR1 and CDR2 from the germline V gene are MDHEN and SYDVKM. Trimming removed 5 bases at V and 1 base at J, with 14 bases between.

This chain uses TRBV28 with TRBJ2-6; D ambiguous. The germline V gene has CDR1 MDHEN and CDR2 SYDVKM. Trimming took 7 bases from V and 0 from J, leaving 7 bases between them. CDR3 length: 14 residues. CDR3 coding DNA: TGTGCCAGCACCGACATCTCTGGGGCCAACGTCCTGACTTTC. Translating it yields CASTDISGANVLTF.

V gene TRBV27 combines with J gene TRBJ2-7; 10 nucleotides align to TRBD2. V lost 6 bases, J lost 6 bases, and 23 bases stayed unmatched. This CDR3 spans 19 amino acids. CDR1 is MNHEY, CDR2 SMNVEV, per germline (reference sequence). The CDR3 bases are TGTGCCAGCAGAGCCGTTTTTGGAGCGGGAGGGTACCGAGGGGGCGAGCAGTACTTC. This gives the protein CASRAVFGAGGYRGGEQYF.

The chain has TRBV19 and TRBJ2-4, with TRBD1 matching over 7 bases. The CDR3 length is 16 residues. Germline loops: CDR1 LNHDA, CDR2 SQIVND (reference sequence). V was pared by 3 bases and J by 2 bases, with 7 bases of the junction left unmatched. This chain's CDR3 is CASSINEGATKNIQYF. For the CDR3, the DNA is TGTGCCAGTAGTATCAATGAGGGGGCAACCAAAAACATTCAGTACTTC.

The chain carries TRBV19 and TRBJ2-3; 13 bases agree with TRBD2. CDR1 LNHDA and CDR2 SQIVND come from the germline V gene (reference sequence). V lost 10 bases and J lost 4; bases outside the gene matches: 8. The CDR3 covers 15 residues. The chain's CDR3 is CATQTSGRSADTQYF. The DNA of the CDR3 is TGTGCCACCCAGACTAGCGGGAGGTCGGCAGATACGCAGTATTTT.

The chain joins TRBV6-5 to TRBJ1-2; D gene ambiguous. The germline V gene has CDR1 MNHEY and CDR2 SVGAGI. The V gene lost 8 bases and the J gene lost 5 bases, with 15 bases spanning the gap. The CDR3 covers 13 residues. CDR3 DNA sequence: TGTGCCAGCGCTGTCCAGGCGGCGTATGGCTACACCTTC. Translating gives CASAVQAAYGYTF.

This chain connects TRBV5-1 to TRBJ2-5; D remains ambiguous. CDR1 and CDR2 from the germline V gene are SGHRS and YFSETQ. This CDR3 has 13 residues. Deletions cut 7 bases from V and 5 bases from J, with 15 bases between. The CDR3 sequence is CASHRRSAETQYF. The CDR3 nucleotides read TGCGCCAGCCATCGCCGGTCGGCGGAGACCCAGTACTTC.

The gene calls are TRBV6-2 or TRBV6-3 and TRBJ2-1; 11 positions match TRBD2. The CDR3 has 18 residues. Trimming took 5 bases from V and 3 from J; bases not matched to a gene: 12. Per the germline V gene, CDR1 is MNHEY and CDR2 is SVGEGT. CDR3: CASSRWRTGTSGYNEQFF. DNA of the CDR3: TGTGCCAGCAGTAGATGGAGAACCGGGACTAGCGGCTACAATGAGCAGTTCTTC.